This T cell receptor (beta chain) stems from a study of cytomegalovirus exposure and HLA in healthy donors. Whole-study context: A prior study identified 110 million or so unique TCR beta sequences from 180 million or so T cells. Regarding the study as a whole: Researchers reported that three CMV-associated chains were confirmed in vitro as CMV antigen-specific. An apparent linkage of common viral pathogens to several of the most significant clusters emerged in a later analysis. For most TCR beta V segments, an earlier analysis put the productive rate at about 90% or about 30% of the time.

Germline lookup yields CDR1 SGHTA and CDR2 FQGNSA. The CDR3 sequence is 13 residues long. The V and J ends lost 3 bases and 3 bases respectively, with 9 bases between them. Note on this clone: Its antigen remains unidentified.

The PCR ran on 60 Vbeta and 13 Jbeta primers. The table came from immunoSEQ multiplex PCR; TCRdb's copy has only in-frame clones and leaves some out. The sample holds about 180,000 clones, more than 65% seen once. Material for sequencing was PBMCs. This clonotype was obtained from a girl aged 2-15 years in good health and CMV-seropositive. The chain carries TRBV7-2 and TRBJ2-7; the D is unclear. In DNA form, the CDR3 reads TGTGCCAGCAGCTTGCGGCACCGCTACGAGCAGTACTTC. Encoded protein: CASSLRHRYEQYF.